This T cell receptor (beta chain) was captured in a study of T cells in Graves' hyperthyroidism and ophthalmopathy. Regions amplified from RNA transcripts were the TCR beta CDR3 regions. An initial round of RT-PCR targeting the TCR CDR3 relied on the HTBI primer set. From the multiplex PCR reads, TCRdb called clonotypes with MiXCR, one entry per CDR3 protein. Of about 270,000 distinct CDR3 sequences detected, approximately 21% appear once; the ten largest clones hold roughly 60%. This clonotype was recorded many times. CDR3 length: 11 amino acids. CDR1 and CDR2 (germline): KGHDR, SFDVKD. V lost 7 bases, J lost 7 bases, and 6 bases lay in between.

The sequence derives from a man aged 25-45 years with Graves' ophthalmopathy. The sequenced sample was blood. The chain joins TRBV24-1 to TRBJ2-2, with unresolved D. The CDR3 DNA sequence: TGTGCCACCAGCGGCATCGGGGAGCTGTTTTTT. It is translated as CATSGIGELFF.